Following are 15 T cell receptor beta chains from one sample sequenced in a study of OX40 agonist ivuxolimab in advanced cancers. Generated by immunoSEQ multiplex PCR, the TCRdb table keeps only in-frame clones and is missing some. There are 80,000 to 95,000 clones in the sample; 70% to 90% occur only once, and approximately 1.5% lies in the top ten. Specimen: CD4+ or CD8+ T cells sorted from blood, collected in a trial of the OX40 agonist ivuxolimab. These receptors came from an adult with an advanced solid tumor such as melanoma, head and neck, liver or kidney cancer.

The chain recombines TRBV7-9 with TRBJ1-4; unclear D gene. CDR1 is SEHNR, CDR2 FQNEAQ, per germline (reference sequence). CDR3 length: 16 residues. The V end lost 5 bases, the J end lost 2 bases, and 15 bases lay between the germline ends. The CDR3 loop reads CASSTGTAATNEKLFF. The CDR3 DNA sequence: TGTGCCAGCAGCACGGGAACCGCGGCGACTAATGAAAAACTGTTTTTT.

The CDR3 here is CASSPRENLTPLHF. CDR3 DNA: TGTGCCAGCAGTCCAAGGGAGAACTTAACACCCCTCCACTTT. V and J are TRBV28 and TRBJ1-6; D is ambiguous. CDR1 is MDHEN and CDR2 is SYDVKM in the germline V gene. This CDR3 has 14 amino acids. V lost 5 bases to trimming and J lost 11 bases, with 16 bases between them. Full variable domain (missing parts from reference TRBV28 and TRBJ1-6): DVKVTQSSRYLVKRTGEKVFLECVQDMDHENMFWYRQDPGLGLRLIYFSYDVKMKEKGDIPEGYSVSREKKERFSLILESASTNQTSMYLCASSPRENLTPLHFGNGTRLTVT.

This sequence joins TRBV18 and TRBJ2-2, with 12 nucleotides matching TRBD2. J lost 7 bases, V lost 0 bases, and 3 bases had no gene match. Per the germline V gene, CDR1 is KGHSH and CDR2 is LQKENI. This CDR3 has 16 amino acids. In DNA, the CDR3 is TGTGCCAGCTCACCACCGGGACTAGCGGGCTTCGGGGAGCTGTTTTTT. Its translation: CASSPPGLAGFGELFF. Full variable domain (missing parts from reference TRBV18 and TRBJ2-2): NAGVMQNPRHLVRRRGQEARLRCSPMKGHSHVYWYRQLPEEGLKFMVYLQKENIIDESGMPKERFSAEFPKEGPSILRIQQVVRGDSAAYFCASSPPGLAGFGELFFGEGSRLTVL.

This chain joins TRBV9 and TRBJ1-5, with TRBD1 identical over 10 bases. Germline V gene data show CDR1 as SGDLS and CDR2 as YYNGEE. The CDR3 loop spans 15 amino acids. The ends lost 5 bases at V and 4 bases at J; junction bases unmatched: 6. CDR3 in DNA: TGTGCCAGCAGTAACGACAGGGGGCAGAATCAGCCCCAGCATTTT. Amino acids: CASSNDRGQNQPQHF.

This chain joins TRBV10-3 and TRBJ2-2, with D perhaps assigned TRBD1 or TRBD2 (6 bases each). Germline V gene data show CDR1 as ENHRY and CDR2 as SYGVKD. V was shortened by 7 bases and J by 10 bases, with 22 bases between the two germline ends. The CDR3 sequence is 15 residues long. The CDR3 DNA is TGTGCCATCAAATCCGGAAACAGGGAGGTCGAGGAGCTGTTTTTT. It yields the protein CAIKSGNREVEELFF.

The chain is built from TRBV7-9 and TRBJ2-3; D not certain. CDR1 is SEHNR and CDR2 is FQNEAQ in the germline V gene (reference sequence). The CDR3 covers 14 residues. V lost 4 bases and J 3 bases, leaving 11 bases between the germline ends. The CDR3 nucleotides read TGTGCCAGCAGCTCCGGGCCCTTAACAGATACGCAGTATTTT. It is translated as CASSSGPLTDTQYF.

The chain joins TRBV19 to TRBJ2-1, with D maybe TRBD1 (7 bases). Germline V lookup: CDR1 LNHDA, CDR2 SQIVND (reference sequence). The CDR3 extends over 16 amino acids. V shed 5 bases and J shed 7 bases, with 21 bases lying between them. The CDR3 DNA reads TGTGCCAGTAGTTCAGACAGGGCTGGGACTTTAAATGAGCAGTTCTTC. It codes for CASSSDRAGTLNEQFF.

This clone was counted a few times. This chain uses TRBV4-1 with TRBJ1-1; D unresolved. Germline CDR1 and CDR2: MGHRA and YSYEKL. This CDR3 spans 15 amino acids. The V and J ends lost 0 bases and 0 bases respectively, with 8 bases between them. The CDR3 DNA sequence: TGCGCCAGCAGCCAAGATGAACAGCTGAACACTGAAGCTTTCTTT. Protein product: CASSQDEQLNTEAFF.

V gene TRBV30 combines with J gene TRBJ1-5, with no clear D. Germline V gene sequence: CDR1 GTSNPN, CDR2 SVGIG (reference sequence). Trimming shortened V by 5 bases and J by 9 bases, and 14 bases separated the two germline ends. The CDR3 consists of 12 residues. The CDR3 nucleotides are TGTGCCTGGTCAGGAGGTCACGGGCCCCAGCATTTT. Translation gives CAWSGGHGPQHF. The variable domain in full, completed from reference TRBV30 and TRBJ1-5, reads SQTIHQWPATLVQPVGSPLSLECTVEGTSNPNLYWYRQAAGRGLQLLFYSVGIGQISSEVPQNLSASRPQDRQFILSSKKLLLSDSGFYLCAWSGGHGPQHFGDGTRLSIL.

This clone has only one observation. The rearrangement joins TRBV5-1 to TRBJ2-7; D not certain. CDR1 and CDR2 (germline): SGHRS, YFSETQ. The CDR3 sequence is 15 residues long. Trimming cost V 4 bases and J 0 bases, with 14 bases left between them. CDR3 region: CASSPLTVNSYEQYF. Here the CDR3 DNA reads TGCGCCAGCAGCCCCCTGACGGTGAACTCCTACGAGCAGTACTTC. Combining the CDR3 with reference TRBV5-1 and TRBJ2-7 gives the whole variable domain KAGVTQTPRYLIKTRGQQVTLSCSPISGHRSVSWYQQTPGQGLQFLFEYFSETQRNKGNFPGRFSGRQFSNSRSEMNVSTLELGDSALYLCASSPLTVNSYEQYFGPGTRLTVT.

V and J are TRBV11-2 and TRBJ1-1; possibly TRBD1 for D (6 bases). V gave up 1 base and J gave up 6 bases, with 9 bases separating them. This CDR3 is built from 13 residues. The V gene's germline CDR1 is SGHAT and CDR2 FQNNGV. This chain's CDR3 is CASSLAGAAEAFF. CDR3 bases: TGTGCCAGCAGCTTAGCAGGGGCCGCTGAAGCTTTCTTT.

V gene TRBV9 combines with J gene TRBJ2-1; no clear D gene. Germline V CDR1 and CDR2: SGDLS, YYNGEE. CDR3 size: 13 residues. V lost 0 bases and J lost 7, with 8 bases in between. The DNA for the CDR3 is TGTGCCAGCAGCGTAGAAAGAGGAAATGAGCAGTTCTTC. Translating gives CASSVERGNEQFF.

V is TRBV2 and J is TRBJ2-5, with 10 bases identical to TRBD2. J lost 4 bases, V lost 5 bases, and 4 bases had no gene match. Looked up from germline, CDR1 is SNHLY and CDR2 is FYNNEI. This CDR3 spans 14 amino acids. CDR3 DNA: TGTGCCAGCAGTCTGGAGCGGGGGGGAGAGACCCAGTACTTC. As protein: CASSLERGGETQYF.

The genes are TRBV19 and TRBJ2-6, with 9 bases matching TRBD1. The length of the CDR3 is 19 residues. With 0 bases clipped from V and 0 bases from J, the junction kept 6 bases outside the gene matches. Germline CDR1 is LNHDA and CDR2 is SQIVND (reference sequence). As DNA, the CDR3 is TGTGCCAGTAGTATAGATCAGGGACAGGGTAACTCTGGGGCCAACGTCCTGACTTTC. Encoded protein: CASSIDQGQGNSGANVLTF.

CDR3 residues: CASSLHAGSSGTEAFF. In DNA, the CDR3 is TGTGCCAGCTCACTCCACGCAGGGTCATCAGGCACTGAAGCTTTCTTT. The V and J genes are TRBV18 and TRBJ1-1; tentative D call: TRBD1 (5 bases). The CDR3 sequence is 16 residues long. Trimming took off 4 bases at V and 4 bases at J, with 19 bases between the two ends. The V gene's germline CDR1 is KGHSH and CDR2 LQKENI.